This entry lists 20 T cell receptor beta chains sequenced from one sample in a study of control samples from healthy donors and cancer patients. TCRdb keeps only in-frame clones here, not all; method: immunoSEQ multiplex PCR. The repertoire includes 400,000 to 500,000 clones, 80% to 95% of them detected once, and 6% to 7% sits in the top ten. Sample: PBMCs. The receptors originated from a man aged 35 to 55 with head and neck cancer.

The chain carries TRBV7-9 and TRBJ2-1; 8 nucleotides agree with TRBD2. The germline CDR1 and CDR2 sequences are SEHNR and FQNEAQ (reference sequence). Losses at the gene ends were 7 bases for V and 0 bases for J; bases not matched to a gene: 2. The CDR3 contains 14 residues. This chain's CDR3 is CASKTSDSYNEQFF. The CDR3 DNA sequence: TGTGCCAGCAAGACTAGCGACTCCTACAATGAGCAGTTCTTC. Drawing the rest from reference TRBV7-9 and TRBJ2-1, the complete variable domain is DTGVSQNPRHKITKRGQNVTFRCDPISEHNRLYWYRQTLGQGPEFLTYFQNEAQLEKSRLLSDRFSAERPKGSFSTLEIQRTEQGDSAMYLCASKTSDSYNEQFFGPGTRLTVL.

Details on this clone: This sample includes further DNA sequences coding for the same CDR3. The chain employs TRBV7-3 and TRBJ1-1; D remains ambiguous. Trimming took 4 bases from V and 1 from J, leaving 7 bases between them. Germline V gene data show CDR1 as SGHTA and CDR2 as FQGTGA. There are 13 residues in the CDR3. Here the CDR3 DNA reads TGTGCCAGCAGCTCCGGGCCGAACACTGAAGCTTTCTTT. It yields the protein CASSSGPNTEAFF.

The chain's CDR3 is CASRPDRREGPQHF. The DNA for the CDR3 is TGTGCCAGCAGGCCCGACAGGAGAGAAGGTCCCCAGCATTTT. The chain combines TRBV6-5 with TRBJ1-5, with D tentatively TRBD1 (6 bases). Germline V CDR1 and CDR2: MNHEY, SVGAGI. The CDR3 is made up of 14 amino acids. V shed 6 bases and J shed 10 bases, with 19 bases lying between them.

The chain recombines TRBV30 with TRBJ2-5; D is ambiguous. This CDR3 has 10 residues. Germline values: CDR1 GTSNPN, CDR2 SVGIG (reference sequence). Trimming left V 2 bases short and J 10 bases short, with 8 bases between. The chain's CDR3 is CAWSKRDQYF. In DNA form, the CDR3 reads TGTGCCTGGAGTAAAAGGGACCAGTACTTC.

The chain carries TRBV3-1 (or the pseudogene TRBV3-2) and TRBJ2-7; no firm D call. Germline V lookup: CDR1 LGHDT, CDR2 YNNKEL (reference sequence). Trimming left V 2 bases short and J 7 bases short, with 6 bases between. CDR3 length equals 11 residues. The CDR3 loop is CASSQPVEQYF. The CDR3 bases are TGTGCCAGCAGCCAACCGGTAGAGCAGTACTTC.

J is TRBJ1-1 and V is TRBV10-1; D remains ambiguous. Germline CDR1 is WNHNN and CDR2 is SYGVQD (reference sequence). With 0 bases removed from V and 5 bases from J, the gap between germline ends came to 10 bases. The length of the CDR3 is 14 residues. The CDR3 spells CASSESWGSTEAFF. The CDR3 DNA reads TGCGCCAGCAGTGAGTCGTGGGGAAGTACTGAAGCTTTCTTT.

Here the CDR3 DNA reads TGTGCCAGCAGCTTACGGGTGGACACTGAAGCTTTCTTT. Translation: CASSLRVDTEAFF. The rearrangement joins TRBV11-3 to TRBJ1-1; D call uncertain. CDR1 SGHNT and CDR2 YENEEA come from the germline V gene. This CDR3 has 13 amino acids. V lost 2 bases, J lost 3 bases, and 7 bases lay in between.

This clone was recorded a few times. The chain is built from TRBV6-6 and TRBJ1-5; no definite D call. The CDR3 covers 12 residues. Between the trimmed V and J ends, which lost 6 bases and 2 bases, there was a span of 5 bases. Germline V gives CDR1 MNHNY, CDR2 SVGAGI (reference sequence). CDR3 region: CASSPGNQPQHF. The CDR3 nucleotides read TGTGCCAGCAGCCCCGGCAATCAGCCCCAGCATTTT.

The V gene is TRBV4-2, the J gene TRBJ2-7, with 8 bases lining up with TRBD1. The germline CDR1 and CDR2 sequences are LGHNA and YNFKEQ. Trimming at V came to 1 base and at J to 2 bases, leaving 7 bases not matched to a gene. CDR3 length equals 16 residues. DNA of the CDR3: TGTGCCAGCAGCCAAGGGCAGGGGGCGCAAACCTACGAGCAGTACTTC. Encoded protein: CASSQGQGAQTYEQYF.

The V call is TRBV29-1, the J call TRBJ1-3; D is possibly TRBD1 (6 bases). The CDR3 consists of 14 residues. Trimming left V 5 bases short and J 3 bases short, with 14 bases between. Per the germline V gene, CDR1 is SQVTM and CDR2 is ANQGSEA. Here the CDR3 reads CSVHPDRRGNTIYF. CDR3 DNA sequence: TGCAGCGTTCATCCTGACAGGCGTGGAAACACCATATATTTT.

The rearrangement joins TRBV18 to TRBJ2-1; 7 nucleotides agree with TRBD2. Trimming took 3 bases from V and 10 from J; bases not matched to a gene: 18. The CDR3 consists of 17 residues. Germline lookup yields CDR1 KGHSH and CDR2 LQKENI. The CDR3 DNA sequence: TGTGCCAGCTCACCCCGCCCCGCAGCGGGGCTTGGGAGCGAGCAGTTCTTC. Translated: CASSPRPAAGLGSEQFF.

The chain is built from TRBV5-1 and TRBJ2-3, with TRBD2 matching over 7 bases. The CDR3 runs to 16 residues. Germline assignment: CDR1 SGHRS and CDR2 YFSETQ. Trimming took 6 bases from V and 1 from J; bases not matched to a gene: 11. In DNA, the CDR3 is TGCGCCAGCATATGGGCTAGCGGTGGAGGCACAGATACGCAGTATTTT. Translated: CASIWASGGGTDTQYF.

The chain links TRBV9 to TRBJ1-2; tentatively, D is TRBD1 (5 bases). V was shortened by 7 bases and J by 6 bases, with 10 bases between the two germline ends. Germline V gene data show CDR1 as SGDLS and CDR2 as YYNGEE. The CDR3 runs 11 residues. The CDR3 spells CASGAFHGYTF. The DNA of the CDR3 is TGTGCCAGCGGGGCATTCCATGGCTACACCTTC.

A word on this clone: At one end, the junction sequence differs from germline, possibly due to a read error. Other DNA sequences in the sample encode the same CDR3. The CDR3 region has the DNA TGTGCCAGCACCTTGGGGCCCTCCTACGAGCAGTATTTC. This sequence encodes CASTLGPSYEQYF. V is TRBV7-8 and J is TRBJ2-7, with a weak D call TRBD1 (5 bases). The CDR3 has 13 residues. Germline assignment: CDR1 SGHVS and CDR2 FQNEAQ.

V usage is TRBV19 and J usage is TRBJ1-5; D might be TRBD1 (6 bases). CDR1 and CDR2 (germline): LNHDA, SQIVND (reference sequence). The CDR3 has 16 amino acids. V was clipped by 3 bases and J by 1 base, with 13 bases between them. In DNA, the CDR3 is TGTGCCAGTAGTATCGCCCGGGACATAAGCAATCAGCCCCAGCATTTT. Protein product: CASSIARDISNQPQHF.

The chain uses TRBV5-1 and TRBJ1-4, with D hard to call. V lost 4 bases and J lost 4, with 23 bases in between. CDR1 is SGHRS and CDR2 is YFSETQ in the germline V gene. The CDR3 is made up of 18 amino acids. CDR3 amino acids: CASSARRRSTPYNEKLFF. The CDR3 DNA reads as TGCGCCAGCAGCGCCCGTAGGAGGTCCACTCCTTATAATGAAAAACTGTTTTTT.

The chain couples TRBV7-9 to TRBJ2-4; D possibly corresponds to TRBD1 (5 bases). The V gene's germline CDR1 is SEHNR and CDR2 FQNEAQ (reference sequence). V gave up 1 base and J gave up 6 bases, with 7 bases separating them. The length of the CDR3 is 13 residues. CDR3 in amino acids: CASSLGTSNIQYF. The CDR3 region has the DNA TGTGCCAGCAGCTTAGGGACATCAAACATTCAGTACTTC.

A few counts support this clone. This chain joins TRBV19 and TRBJ1-3; possible D gene TRBD1, 6 bases. Germline-derived CDR1 and CDR2 are LNHDA and SQIVND (reference sequence). V was shortened by 3 bases and J by 3 bases, with 9 bases between the two germline ends. There are 14 residues in the CDR3. CDR3 sequence (DNA): TGTGCCAGTAGTATCGGACAGAGTGGAAACACCATATATTTT. Its protein is CASSIGQSGNTIYF. The whole variable domain, filled in from reference TRBV19 and TRBJ1-3, reads DGGITQSPKYLFRKEGQNVTLSCEQNLNHDAMYWYRQDPGQGLRLIYYSQIVNDFQKGDIAEGYSVSREKKESFPLTVTSAQKNPTAFYLCASSIGQSGNTIYFGEGSWLTVV.

This chain connects TRBV3-1 (or the pseudogene TRBV3-2) to TRBJ1-1; no reliable D call. Germline V gene data show CDR1 as LGHDT and CDR2 as YNNKEL (reference sequence). V was pared by 0 bases and J by 4 bases, with 9 bases between. This CDR3 comprises 14 residues. In nucleotides, the CDR3 is TGTGCCAGCAGCCAAGAGAGTAGGAGCACTGAAGCTTTCTTT. Translating it yields CASSQESRSTEAFF.

The V and J genes are TRBV5-1 and TRBJ1-3; D unresolved. Germline CDR1 and CDR2: SGHRS and YFSETQ. V lost 5 bases and J 0 bases, leaving 15 bases between the germline ends. This CDR3 has 16 residues. CDR3 protein: CASRLGVGSSGNTIYF. CDR3 nucleotides: TGCGCCAGCAGACTTGGGGTGGGGAGCTCTGGAAACACCATATATTTT.